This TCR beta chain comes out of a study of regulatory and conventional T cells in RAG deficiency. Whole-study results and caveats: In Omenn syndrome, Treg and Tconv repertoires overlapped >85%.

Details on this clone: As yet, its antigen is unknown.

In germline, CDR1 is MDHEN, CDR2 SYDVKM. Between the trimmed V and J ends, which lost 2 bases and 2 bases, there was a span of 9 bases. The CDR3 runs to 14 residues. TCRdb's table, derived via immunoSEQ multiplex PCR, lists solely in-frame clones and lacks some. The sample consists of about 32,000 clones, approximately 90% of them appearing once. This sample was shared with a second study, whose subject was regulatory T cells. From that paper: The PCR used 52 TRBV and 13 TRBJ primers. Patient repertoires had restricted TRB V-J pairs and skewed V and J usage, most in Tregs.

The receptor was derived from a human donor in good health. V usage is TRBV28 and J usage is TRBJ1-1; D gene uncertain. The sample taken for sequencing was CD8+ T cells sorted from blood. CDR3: CASSLGRSNTEAFF. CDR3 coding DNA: TGTGCCAGCAGTTTAGGCAGGAGTAACACTGAAGCTTTCTTT.